These T cell receptor beta chains were read from a single sample in a study of beta chain features in type 1 diabetes. The data were produced by immunoSEQ multiplex PCR, yet TCRdb's version contains in-frame clones alone and is incomplete. Of under 450,000 clones in the sample, over 11% were seen once. Input material: naive CD4+ T cells from blood. The origin of the receptors is a man between 25 and 39 years old in good health. The conserved cysteine and the conserved F or W are not part of the CDR3 here. Fields, in order: CDR3 protein, V gene, J gene.

CDR3aa: ASSHDRRYQETQY
v_gene: TRBV6-5
j_gene: TRBJ2-5

CDR3aa: SVEEGDTVEYEAF
v_gene: TRBV29-1
j_gene: TRBJ1-1

CDR3aa: SVGVGRQFTTNEKLF
v_gene: TRBV29-1
j_gene: TRBJ1-4

CDR3aa: ATSRDGYKDGYT
v_gene: TRBV15
j_gene: TRBJ1-2

CDR3aa: AWTGAQPVNYGYT
v_gene: TRBV30
j_gene: TRBJ1-2

CDR3aa: ASSVGQGANTGELF
v_gene: TRBV9
j_gene: TRBJ2-2

CDR3aa: ASSELPRGT
v_gene: TRBV6-6
j_gene: TRBJ1-2

CDR3aa: ASSLMTGLPGANVLT
v_gene: TRBV5-4
j_gene: TRBJ2-6

CDR3aa: SVSEAGTFSEKLF
v_gene: TRBV29-1
j_gene: TRBJ1-4

CDR3aa: ASSETGSNSPLH
v_gene: TRBV25-1
j_gene: TRBJ1-6

CDR3aa: ASSPNLGSYEQY
v_gene: TRBV4-3
j_gene: TRBJ2-7

CDR3aa: AWRGGFYNEQF
v_gene: TRBV30
j_gene: TRBJ2-1

CDR3aa: AWSKGGNQPQH
v_gene: TRBV30
j_gene: TRBJ1-5

CDR3aa: ASSLGTRAEKLF
v_gene: TRBV7-9
j_gene: TRBJ1-4

CDR3aa: AWSKGRLLAGKYNEQF
v_gene: TRBV30
j_gene: TRBJ2-1

CDR3aa: SATGSSGNTIY
v_gene: TRBV29-1
j_gene: TRBJ1-3

CDR3aa: ASSLADRAPSNTEAF
v_gene: TRBV5-1
j_gene: TRBJ1-1

CDR3aa: SVVIRSVNTEAF
v_gene: TRBV29-1
j_gene: TRBJ1-1

CDR3aa: ASSPRTGLTDTQY
v_gene: TRBV11-2
j_gene: TRBJ2-3

CDR3aa: SVEERDYYGYT
v_gene: TRBV29-1
j_gene: TRBJ1-2

CDR3aa: ASRLVTRPTDTQY
v_gene: TRBV5-1
j_gene: TRBJ2-3

CDR3aa: ASSLTGSSYNEQF
v_gene: TRBV7-9
j_gene: TRBJ2-1

CDR3aa: AIRTGEATEAF
v_gene: TRBV10-3
j_gene: TRBJ1-1

CDR3aa: SVTATGNTIY
v_gene: TRBV29-1
j_gene: TRBJ1-3